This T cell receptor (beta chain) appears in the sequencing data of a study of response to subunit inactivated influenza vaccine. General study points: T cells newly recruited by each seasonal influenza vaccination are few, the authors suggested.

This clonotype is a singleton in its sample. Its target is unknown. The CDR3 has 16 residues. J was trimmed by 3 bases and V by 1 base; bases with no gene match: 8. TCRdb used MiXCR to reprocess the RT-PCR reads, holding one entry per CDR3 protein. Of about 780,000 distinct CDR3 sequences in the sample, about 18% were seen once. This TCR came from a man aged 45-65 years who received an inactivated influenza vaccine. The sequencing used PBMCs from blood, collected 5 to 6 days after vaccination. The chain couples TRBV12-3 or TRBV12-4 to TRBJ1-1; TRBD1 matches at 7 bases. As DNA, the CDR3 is TGTGCCAGCAGTTTAGGGTCAGGGGGAGCGGACACTGAAGCTTTCTTT. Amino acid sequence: CASSLGSGGADTEAFF.